One and the same sample provided the 17 T cell receptor beta chains below, sequenced in a study of regulatory T cells in long-lasting Graves disease. In building TCR beta libraries, iRepertoire HTBI primers were used together with Arm-PCR of CDR3 regions. One entry per CDR3 protein results from TCRdb running MiXCR on the multiplex PCR reads. The data hold approximately 400,000 distinct CDR3 sequences, with around 15% observed a single time. As for time point: newly diagnosed GD, antithyroid drugs for less than 3 months. RNA extracted from PBMCs served as the sequencing template. This specimen consisted of peripheral blood mononuclear cells (PBMCs), obtained at new diagnosis, from a patient treated with antithyroid drugs. Receptors were obtained from a female donor with Graves disease.

This clonotype was recorded many times. The rearrangement uses TRBV6-2 or TRBV6-3 and TRBJ2-1; 14 bases line up with TRBD2. The ends lost 5 bases at V and 15 bases at J; junction bases unmatched: 15. CDR1 and CDR2 (germline): MNHEY, SVGEGT. The CDR3 totals 16 residues. In DNA, the CDR3 is TGTGCCAGCAGTAGGCCGGGACTAGCGGGAGAAAGGAGTGCGTTCTTC. This gives the protein CASSRPGLAGERSAFF.

This clonotype was found many times. The chain is built from TRBV6-1 and TRBJ2-7, with 9 bases aligning to TRBD2. CDR3 length equals 15 residues. After removal of 7 bases from V and 0 bases from J, the junction contained 7 bases not matched to a gene. Looked up from germline, CDR1 is MNHNS and CDR2 is SASEGT. The chain's CDR3 is CASTKTSGSSYEQYF. In nucleotides, the CDR3 is TGTGCCAGCACCAAGACTAGCGGAAGCTCCTACGAGCAGTACTTC.

This clonotype was seen many times. J is TRBJ2-1 and V is TRBV19; no reliable D call. CDR1 and CDR2 from the germline V gene are LNHDA and SQIVND (reference sequence). The CDR3 spans 15 residues. With 7 bases removed from V and 0 bases from J, the gap between germline ends came to 13 bases. The CDR3 spells CASNQDVSSYNEQFF. CDR3 coding DNA: TGTGCCAGTAATCAGGACGTGAGCTCCTACAATGAGCAGTTCTTC.

The chain employs TRBV4-1 and TRBJ2-3; D is undetermined. Trimming stripped 1 base from V and 6 bases from J, with 8 bases between. This CDR3 region has 13 residues. Germline-derived CDR1 and CDR2 are MGHRA and YSYEKL. CDR3 bases: TGCGCCAGCAGCCAAGCCCCGTGGGATACGCAGTATTTT. The encoded protein is CASSQAPWDTQYF.

This clonotype has at least ten counts. In nucleotides, the CDR3 is TGTGCCAGCAGCCCCTCTGGGGGGGCTAAAAATGAAAAACTGTTTTTT. Residues: CASSPSGGAKNEKLFF. V and J are TRBV7-2 and TRBJ1-4; possible D gene TRBD1, 6 bases. CDR3 size: 16 residues. The germline V and J ends were trimmed by 5 bases and 5 bases, with 18 bases remaining between them. CDR1 SGHTA and CDR2 FQGNSA come from the germline V gene.

In this sample, this clonotype turned up many times. The chain links TRBV6-5 to TRBJ2-5; TRBD2 matches at 12 bases. V was pared by 3 bases and J by 4 bases, with 6 bases of the junction left unmatched. Per the germline V gene, CDR1 is MNHEY and CDR2 is SVGAGI. This CDR3 comprises 16 residues. The CDR3 loop reads CASSYPSGGAGETQYF. For the CDR3, the DNA is TGTGCCAGCAGTTATCCTAGCGGGGGGGCTGGAGAGACCCAGTACTTC.

The chain has TRBV12-3 or TRBV12-4 and TRBJ2-5; D uncertain. V lost 5 bases, J lost 5 bases, and 15 bases lay in between. The CDR3 has 14 amino acids. The DNA of the CDR3 is TGTGCCAGCAGTACCCCCATAGAAGGCGAGACCCAGTACTTC. This gives the protein CASSTPIEGETQYF.

The chain combines TRBV5-4 with TRBJ2-7; a weak D match, TRBD1 (5 bases). The CDR3 runs to 18 residues. CDR1 SGHNT and CDR2 YYREEE come from the germline V gene (reference sequence). Between the trimmed V and J ends, which lost 3 bases and 2 bases, there was a span of 24 bases. CDR3 amino acids: CASSSHASTALRPYEQYF. In nucleotides, the CDR3 is TGTGCCAGCAGCTCTCACGCCTCGACAGCCCTAAGGCCCTACGAGCAGTACTTC.

V and J are TRBV7-6 and TRBJ2-3; 9 bases match TRBD1. CDR1 and CDR2 from the germline V gene are SGHVS and FNYEAQ. The CDR3 extends over 15 amino acids. J gave up 8 bases and V 4 bases, and 10 bases lay outside the gene matches. For the CDR3, the DNA is TGTGCCAGCAGCTCAACGAGAGAGACAGGGGGTACGCAGTATTTT. This translates into CASSSTRETGGTQYF.

In its sample, this clonotype was seen a few times. The chain joins TRBV12-3 or TRBV12-4 to TRBJ1-5; D remains ambiguous. The CDR3 spans 13 residues. V shed 3 bases and J shed 5 bases, with 8 bases lying between them. CDR3 DNA: TGTGCCAGCAGTTTTTCCCAGGATCAGCCCCAGCATTTT. It encodes CASSFSQDQPQHF.

This clonotype was recorded many times. J is TRBJ2-3 and V is TRBV3-1; no firm D call. The ends were cut back, 5 bases at V and 3 bases at J, with 3 bases in the middle. The germline V gene has CDR1 LGHDT and CDR2 YNNKEL (reference sequence). The CDR3 has 11 amino acids. CDR3 sequence reads: CASSITDTQYF. DNA of the CDR3: TGTGCCAGCAGCATTACAGATACGCAGTATTTT.

This clonotype came up a few times. V is TRBV6-5 and J is TRBJ1-2, with 9 bases matching TRBD1. The CDR3 runs to 15 residues. Germline CDR1 MNHEY, CDR2 SVGAGI. Germline trimming cut 2 bases from V and 5 bases from J; bases unmatched to any gene: 6. CDR3: CASSYQEQGAYGYTF. DNA of the CDR3: TGTGCCAGCAGTTACCAGGAACAGGGGGCGTATGGCTACACCTTC.

This chain joins TRBV12-3 or TRBV12-4 and TRBJ2-5; 9 nucleotides align to TRBD2. The CDR3 has 11 residues. J was trimmed by 5 bases and V by 10 bases; bases with no gene match: 2. The CDR3 DNA follows: TGTGCCACAAGCGGGGGGGAGACCCAGTACTTC. This codes for CATSGGETQYF.

This clonotype was found many times. V usage is TRBV20-1 and J usage is TRBJ2-3; no clear D. Germline V gives CDR1 DFQATT, CDR2 SNEGSKA (reference sequence). This CDR3 is built from 11 residues. Deletions cut 5 bases from V and 11 bases from J, with 14 bases between. This CDR3 reads CSAAFFGEQYF. CDR3 DNA: TGCAGTGCTGCCTTTTTTGGGGAGCAGTATTTT.

Ten or more counts support this clonotype. The V call is TRBV11-2, the J call TRBJ1-1; D not certain. From germline, CDR1 is SGHAT and CDR2 FQNNGV. The V end lost 5 bases, the J end lost 4 bases, and 20 bases lay between the germline ends. The CDR3 spans 16 residues. The CDR3 loop is CASSPLAGGSGTEAFF. As DNA, the CDR3 is TGTGCCAGCAGCCCCCTGGCTGGAGGCTCGGGCACTGAAGCTTTCTTT.

V and J are TRBV19 and TRBJ1-1; D is unresolved. Germline CDR1 is LNHDA and CDR2 is SQIVND (reference sequence). V was trimmed by 3 bases and J by 3 bases, leaving 8 bases between them. This CDR3 comprises 13 residues. For the CDR3, the DNA is TGTGCCAGTAGTATGGCCGGATACACTGAAGCTTTCTTT. It translates to CASSMAGYTEAFF.

This clonotype showed up many times. V gene TRBV25-1 combines with J gene TRBJ2-7; D possibly corresponds to TRBD2 (6 bases). Germline CDR1 reads MGHDK; CDR2 reads SYGVNS. The CDR3 consists of 12 residues. V lost 6 bases to trimming and J lost 3 bases, with 9 bases between them. In DNA, the CDR3 is TGTGCCAGCAGGGGACTTTACTACGAGCAGTACTTC. This sequence encodes CASRGLYYEQYF.